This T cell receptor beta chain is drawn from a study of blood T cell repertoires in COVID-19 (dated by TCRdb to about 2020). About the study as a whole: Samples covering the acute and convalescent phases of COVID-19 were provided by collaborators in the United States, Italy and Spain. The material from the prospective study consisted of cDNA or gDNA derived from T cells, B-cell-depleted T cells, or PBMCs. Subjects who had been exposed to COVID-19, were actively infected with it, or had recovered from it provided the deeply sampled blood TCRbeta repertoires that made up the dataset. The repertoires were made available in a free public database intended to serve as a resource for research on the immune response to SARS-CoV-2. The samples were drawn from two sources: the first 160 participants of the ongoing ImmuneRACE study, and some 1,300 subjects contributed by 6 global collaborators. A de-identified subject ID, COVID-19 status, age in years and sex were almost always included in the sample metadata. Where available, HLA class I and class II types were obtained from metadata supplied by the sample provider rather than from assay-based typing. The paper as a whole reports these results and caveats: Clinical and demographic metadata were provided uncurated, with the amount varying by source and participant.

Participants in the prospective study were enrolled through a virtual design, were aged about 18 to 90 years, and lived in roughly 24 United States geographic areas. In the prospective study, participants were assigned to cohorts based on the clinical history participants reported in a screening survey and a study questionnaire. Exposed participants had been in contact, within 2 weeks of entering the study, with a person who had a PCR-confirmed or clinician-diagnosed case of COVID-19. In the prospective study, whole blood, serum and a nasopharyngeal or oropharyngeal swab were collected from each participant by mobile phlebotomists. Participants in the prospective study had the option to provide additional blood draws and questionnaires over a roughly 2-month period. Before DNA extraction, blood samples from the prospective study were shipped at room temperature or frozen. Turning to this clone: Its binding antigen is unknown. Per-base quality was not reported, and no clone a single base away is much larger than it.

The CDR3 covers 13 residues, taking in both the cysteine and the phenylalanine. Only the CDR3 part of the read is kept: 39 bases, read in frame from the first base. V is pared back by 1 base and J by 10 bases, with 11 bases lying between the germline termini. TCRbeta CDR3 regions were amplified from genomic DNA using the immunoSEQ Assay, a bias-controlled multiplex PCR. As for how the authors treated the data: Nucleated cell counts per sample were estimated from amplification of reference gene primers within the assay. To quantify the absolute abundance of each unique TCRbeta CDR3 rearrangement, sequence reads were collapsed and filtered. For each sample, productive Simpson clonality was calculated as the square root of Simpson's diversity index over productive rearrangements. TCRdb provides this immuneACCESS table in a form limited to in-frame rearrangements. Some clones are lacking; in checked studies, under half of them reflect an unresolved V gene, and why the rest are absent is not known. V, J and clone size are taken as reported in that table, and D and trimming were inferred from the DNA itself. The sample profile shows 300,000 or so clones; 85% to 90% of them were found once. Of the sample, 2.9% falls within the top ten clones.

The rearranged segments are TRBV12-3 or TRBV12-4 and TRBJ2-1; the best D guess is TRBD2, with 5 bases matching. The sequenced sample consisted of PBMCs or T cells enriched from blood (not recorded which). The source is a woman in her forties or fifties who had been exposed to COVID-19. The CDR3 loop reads CASSLVGRGEQFF. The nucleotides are TGTGCCAGCAGTTTAGTAGGGCGAGGGGAGCAGTTCTTC.